This T cell receptor beta chain stems from a study of CD8 T cells in acute hepatitis C reinfection. Germline V gene lookup returns CDR1 SGHDN and CDR2 FVKESK. Deletions cut 0 bases from V and 2 bases from J, with 19 bases between. This CDR3 is built from 19 residues. Study conclusions and caveats: Acute resolver, follow-up resolver and acute chronic samples had similar high diversity.

Clones were read by immunoSEQ multiplex PCR, and TCRdb kept only the in-frame ones, dropping some. There are 30,000 to 40,000 clones in the sample; around nine tenths occur only once, and 0.5% lies in the top ten. Details on this clone: What it binds is not known.

The time point here: naive CD8 control sorted from an acute-time-point sample. This receptor was identified in a man younger than 45 with chronic hepatitis C. Sequenced input: naive CD8+ T cells from PBMCs. This sequence joins TRBV14 and TRBJ2-2; D not certain. For the CDR3, the DNA is TGTGCCAGCAGCCAAGATTCGGGCTTAAGTTACCTAAACACCGGGGAGCTGTTTTTT. This codes for CASSQDSGLSYLNTGELFF.